These T cell receptor beta chains were read from a single sample in a study of identical twins. Using its own MiXCR run on the 5' RACE reads, TCRdb lists one record per CDR3 protein. The data contain roughly 770,000 distinct CDR3 sequences, around a sixth of them seen just once; the ten biggest clones take up under 15%. These data also formed part of another study, on T cells expressing NK-cell markers.

The sequencing sample was made of PBMCs. The receptor set was obtained from a woman younger than 35 in good health. Both conserved end residues are part of each CDR3. D genes are given only for firm matches. Where a row states a size, it is once, few, many or the class of an expanded clone; other rows omit it.

TRBJ2-1	TRBV10-1	-	-	TGCGCCAGCAGCCGACTAGTTTCGGGTGAGCAGTTCTTC	CASSRLVSGEQFF
TRBJ2-3	TRBV7-8	-	-	TGTGCCAGCAGGCCCAACTGGCAGCGGGCCTCCACAGATACGCAGTATTTT	CASRPNWQRASTDTQYF
TRBJ2-7	TRBV5-1	-	TRBD2	TGCGCCAGCAGCTTGGTGTCTAGCGGGGGGCGATCGAGCTCCTACGAGCAGTACTTC	CASSLVSSGGRSSSYEQYF
TRBJ2-7	TRBV6-1	few	-	TGTGCCAGCAGTGAAGCGGGGTTCTACGAGCAGTACTTC	CASSEAGFYEQYF
TRBJ2-1	TRBV18	-	TRBD2	TGTGCCAGCTCACCAATCGGGGGGGCCGCCTACAATGAGCAGTTCTTC	CASSPIGGAAYNEQFF
TRBJ2-1	TRBV2	-	TRBD2	TGTGCCACCAATTGGGGCCTAGCGGCCTACAATGAGCAGTTCTTC	CATNWGLAAYNEQFF
TRBJ2-3	TRBV29-1	-	-	TGCAGCGGCGGACAACAGGGAGATACGCAGTATTTT	CSGGQQGDTQYF
TRBJ2-7	TRBV9	-	TRBD2	TGTGCCAGCAGCCCTAGCGGGGCCGCCTCCTACGAGCAGTACTTC	CASSPSGAASYEQYF
TRBJ2-6	TRBV20-1	few	TRBD1	TGCAGTGCTGACACAGGGGACTCTGGGGCCAACGTCCTGACTTTC	CSADTGDSGANVLTF
TRBJ2-3	TRBV6-1	-	TRBD2	TGTGCCAGCAGCCCTTGGGCGGGGGGGTCCGATACGCAGTATTTT	CASSPWAGGSDTQYF
TRBJ1-2	TRBV5-5	many	TRBD1	TGTGCCAGCAGCTTGGCCCTCCGGGACAGAGCCTATGGCTACACCTTC	CASSLALRDRAYGYTF
TRBJ2-3	TRBV6-2/TRBV6-3	few	-	TGTGCCAGCAGTTACTGGGCCAAGGGGTCAGATACGCAGTATTTT	CASSYWAKGSDTQYF
TRBJ2-2	TRBV4-3	few	-	TGCGCCAGCAGCCAAGTTCCGGCGAACACCGGGGAGCTGTTTTTT	CASSQVPANTGELFF
TRBJ2-7	TRBV18	-	TRBD1	TGTGCCAGCTCGGACCAACAGGGGGCGGCCTACGAGCAGTACTTC	CASSDQQGAAYEQYF
TRBJ2-1	TRBV20-1	-	TRBD1	TGCAGTGCTAGGGGGACAGGGAAGATTGATGAGCAGTTCTTC	CSARGTGKIDEQFF
TRBJ2-3	TRBV29-1	-	TRBD1	TGCAGCGGCCGGGACAGGGTACCAGATACGCAGTATTTT	CSGRDRVPDTQYF
TRBJ1-2	TRBV12-3/TRBV12-4	-	-	TGTGCCAGCAGCTCACAGGGAGGGGGTTTGGGGAACTATGGCTACACCTTC	CASSSQGGGLGNYGYTF
TRBJ2-3	TRBV5-1	few	TRBD2	TGCGCCAGCAGCGAGAGGGAGGGAGGTACAGATACGCAGTATTTT	CASSEREGGTDTQYF
TRBJ2-7	TRBV10-3	-	TRBD1	TGTGCCATCAGTGAGCGGGACAGGTTCGACGAGCAGTACTTC	CAISERDRFDEQYF
TRBJ2-3	TRBV29-1	few	TRBD2	TGCAGCGTAGCGGGAGGGCGAGAAACAGATACGCAGTATTTT	CSVAGGRETDTQYF
TRBJ1-6	TRBV7-3	-	-	TGTGCCAGCAGCTTATTGGGTCTGCCGATGGGTTCACCCCTCCACTTT	CASSLLGLPMGSPLHF
TRBJ2-7	TRBV25-1	-	TRBD2	TGTGCCAGCAGTGAATTTGGTAGCGGGGGCTACGAGCAGTACTTC	CASSEFGSGGYEQYF
TRBJ2-7	TRBV7-6	few	-	TGTGCCAGCAAGCTTTACGGGGGAACCTACGAGCAGTACTTC	CASKLYGGTYEQYF
TRBJ2-7	TRBV6-1	-	-	TGTGCCAGCAGTGAAGCGAAACGGGAACGCTCCTACGAGCAGTACTTC	CASSEAKRERSYEQYF
TRBJ2-7	TRBV7-8	few	TRBD2	TGTGCCAGCAGCCCAGGACTAGCGGACCGAGGATTCTACGAGCAGTACTTC	CASSPGLADRGFYEQYF
TRBJ2-4	TRBV29-1	few	TRBD2	TGCAGCGTTGAAGATCGGGGATCTAGCGGGGGGGCCGACATTCAGTACTTC	CSVEDRGSSGGADIQYF
TRBJ1-3	TRBV5-1	many	TRBD1	TGCGCCAGCAGCTTGATGGGACAGACTGGAAACACCATATATTTT	CASSLMGQTGNTIYF
TRBJ2-7	TRBV25-1	few	-	TGTGCCAGCAGTGACCTCTCCGGGACGGCCTACGAGCAGTACTTC	CASSDLSGTAYEQYF
TRBJ2-7	TRBV12-3/TRBV12-4	many	-	TGTGCCAGCAGTCCTCTCTTGTCCTACGAGCAGTACTTC	CASSPLLSYEQYF